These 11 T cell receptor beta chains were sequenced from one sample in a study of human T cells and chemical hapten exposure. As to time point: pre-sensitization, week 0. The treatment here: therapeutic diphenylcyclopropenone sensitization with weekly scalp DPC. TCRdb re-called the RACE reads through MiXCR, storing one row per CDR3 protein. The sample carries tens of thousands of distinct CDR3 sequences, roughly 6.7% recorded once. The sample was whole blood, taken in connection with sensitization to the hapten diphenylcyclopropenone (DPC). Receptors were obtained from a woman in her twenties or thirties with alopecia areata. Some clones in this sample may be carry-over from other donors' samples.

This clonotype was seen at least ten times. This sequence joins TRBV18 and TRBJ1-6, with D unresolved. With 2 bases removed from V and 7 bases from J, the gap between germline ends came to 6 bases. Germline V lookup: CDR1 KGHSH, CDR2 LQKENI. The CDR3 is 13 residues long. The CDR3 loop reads CASSPDGNSPLHF. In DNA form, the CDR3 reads TGTGCCAGCTCACCAGACGGGAATTCACCCCTCCACTTT.

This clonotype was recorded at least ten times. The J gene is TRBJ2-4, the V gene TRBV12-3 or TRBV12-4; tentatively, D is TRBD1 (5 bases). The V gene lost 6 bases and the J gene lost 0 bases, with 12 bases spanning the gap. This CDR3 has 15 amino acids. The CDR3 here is CASRPTDRAKNIQYF. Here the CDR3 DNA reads TGTGCCAGCAGACCCACCGACAGAGCCAAAAACATTCAGTACTTC.

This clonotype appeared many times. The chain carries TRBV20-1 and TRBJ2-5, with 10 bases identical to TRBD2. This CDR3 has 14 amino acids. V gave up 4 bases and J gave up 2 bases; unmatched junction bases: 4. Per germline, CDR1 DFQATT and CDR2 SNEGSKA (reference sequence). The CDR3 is CSATASGGQETQYF. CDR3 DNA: TGCAGTGCTACTGCTAGCGGGGGACAAGAGACCCAGTACTTC.

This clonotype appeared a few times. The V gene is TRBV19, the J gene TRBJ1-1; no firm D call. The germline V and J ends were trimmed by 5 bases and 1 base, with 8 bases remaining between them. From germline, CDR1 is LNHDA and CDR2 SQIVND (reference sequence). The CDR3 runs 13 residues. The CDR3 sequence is CASSLGGNTEAFF. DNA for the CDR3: TGTGCCAGTAGTTTGGGAGGGAACACTGAAGCTTTCTTT.

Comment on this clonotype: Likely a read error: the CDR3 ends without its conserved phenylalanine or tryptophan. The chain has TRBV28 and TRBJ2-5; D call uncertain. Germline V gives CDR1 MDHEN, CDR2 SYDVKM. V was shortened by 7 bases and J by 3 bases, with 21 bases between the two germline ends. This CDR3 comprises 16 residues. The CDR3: CASTSLAVPLEETQYL. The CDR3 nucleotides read TGTGCCAGCACTTCCCTGGCCGTCCCCCTAGAAGAGACCCAGTACTTG.

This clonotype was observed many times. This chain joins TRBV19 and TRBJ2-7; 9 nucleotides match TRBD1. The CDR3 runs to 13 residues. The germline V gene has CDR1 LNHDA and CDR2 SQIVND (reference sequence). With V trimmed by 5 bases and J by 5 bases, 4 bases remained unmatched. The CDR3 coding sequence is TGTGCCAGTAGTGCGGACAGGGGTAACGAGCAGTACTTC. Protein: CASSADRGNEQYF.

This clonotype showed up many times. As DNA, the CDR3 is TGCGCCAGCAGCCGGGACAGACTGAACACTGAAGCTTTCTTT. It codes for CASSRDRLNTEAFF. This chain connects TRBV5-1 to TRBJ1-1; TRBD1 matches at 7 bases. J was trimmed by 0 bases and V by 4 bases; bases with no gene match: 3. This CDR3 comprises 14 residues. CDR1 SGHRS and CDR2 YFSETQ come from the germline V gene.

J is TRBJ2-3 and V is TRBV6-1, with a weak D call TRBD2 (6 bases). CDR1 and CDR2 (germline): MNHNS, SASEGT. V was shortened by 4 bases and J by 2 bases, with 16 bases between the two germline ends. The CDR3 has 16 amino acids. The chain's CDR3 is CASSGPTGETTDTQYF. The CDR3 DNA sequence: TGTGCCAGCAGTGGCCCCACGGGGGAGACCACAGATACGCAGTATTTT.

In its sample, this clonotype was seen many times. The CDR3: CATSNGRENSPLHF. CDR3 sequence (DNA): TGTGCCACCAGCAACGGCAGGGAAAATTCACCCCTCCACTTT. The chain has TRBV15 and TRBJ1-6; tentatively, D is TRBD1 (5 bases). The CDR3 is made up of 14 amino acids. Germline V CDR1 and CDR2: LNHNV, YYDKDF (reference sequence). With 4 bases removed from V and 7 bases from J, the gap between germline ends came to 11 bases.

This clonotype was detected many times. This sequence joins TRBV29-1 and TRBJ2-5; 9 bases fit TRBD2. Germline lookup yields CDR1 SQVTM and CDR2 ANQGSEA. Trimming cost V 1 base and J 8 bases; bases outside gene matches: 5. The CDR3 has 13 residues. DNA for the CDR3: TGCAGCGTTGAAGGGGAAGCGGGGGGCACCCAGTACTTC. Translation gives CSVEGEAGGTQYF.

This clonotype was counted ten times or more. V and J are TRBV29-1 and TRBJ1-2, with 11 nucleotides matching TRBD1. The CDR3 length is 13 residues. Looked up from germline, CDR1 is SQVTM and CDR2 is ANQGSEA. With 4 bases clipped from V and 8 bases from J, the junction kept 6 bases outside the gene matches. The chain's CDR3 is CSVADRGLLGYTF. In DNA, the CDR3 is TGCAGCGTTGCGGACAGGGGGCTTCTGGGCTACACCTTC.